The table lists the clone carrying this T cell receptor (beta chain) with a few counts. The antigen is unknown. It was with 60 Vbeta and 13 Jbeta primers that the PCR ran. TCRdb keeps only in-frame clones here, not all; method: immunoSEQ multiplex PCR. Of around 150,000 clones in the sample, about 80% are singletons; the top ten hold roughly 1.3%. The sample originates from a study of cytomegalovirus exposure and HLA in healthy donors. Overall study findings and caveats: In a later analysis, donors in an Asian-associated ancestry cluster reportedly had fewer N-insertions in productive TCRs than the cohort mean. Within an earlier analysis, most TCR beta V segments proved productive either about 90% or about 30% of the time. Upon later analysis, HLA-associated TCR beta chains proved more clonally expanded than other, equally common chains.

Healthy bone marrow donors made up the donor group. This receptor was taken from a woman between 50 and 59 years old in good health and CMV-seronegative. The sequenced material came from PBMCs.

CDR3 coding DNA: TGTGCCAGCTCACCGGGGACTAGCGGGAGTGGACAAGAGACCCAGTACTTC. This codes for CASSPGTSGSGQETQYF. The chain combines TRBV18 with TRBJ2-5; 14 positions agree with TRBD2. V lost 3 bases to trimming and J lost 2 bases; unmatched junction nucleotides: 5. The CDR3 is made up of 17 amino acids. Germline CDR1 is KGHSH and CDR2 is LQKENI.